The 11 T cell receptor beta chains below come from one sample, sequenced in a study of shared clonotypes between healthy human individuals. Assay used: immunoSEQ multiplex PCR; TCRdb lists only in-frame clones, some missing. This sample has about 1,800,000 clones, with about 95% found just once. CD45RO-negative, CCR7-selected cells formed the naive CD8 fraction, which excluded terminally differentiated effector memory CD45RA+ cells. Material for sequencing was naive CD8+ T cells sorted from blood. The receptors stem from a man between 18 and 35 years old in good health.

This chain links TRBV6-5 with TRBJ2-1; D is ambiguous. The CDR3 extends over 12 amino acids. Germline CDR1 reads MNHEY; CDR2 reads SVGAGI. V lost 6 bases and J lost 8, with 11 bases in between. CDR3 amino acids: CASRQFGYEQFF. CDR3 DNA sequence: TGTGCCAGCAGGCAATTTGGGTATGAGCAGTTCTTC.

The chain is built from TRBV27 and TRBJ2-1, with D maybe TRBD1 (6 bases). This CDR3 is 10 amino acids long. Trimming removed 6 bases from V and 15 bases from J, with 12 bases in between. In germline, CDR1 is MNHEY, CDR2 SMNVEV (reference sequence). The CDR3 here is CASRQDRLFF. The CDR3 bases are TGTGCCAGCAGACAAGACAGGTTGTTCTTC.

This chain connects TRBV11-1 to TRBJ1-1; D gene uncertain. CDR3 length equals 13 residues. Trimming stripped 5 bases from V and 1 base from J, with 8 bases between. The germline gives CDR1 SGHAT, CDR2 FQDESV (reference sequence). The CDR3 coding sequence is TGTGCCAGCAGCCTACGGAGGAACACTGAAGCTTTCTTT. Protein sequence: CASSLRRNTEAFF.

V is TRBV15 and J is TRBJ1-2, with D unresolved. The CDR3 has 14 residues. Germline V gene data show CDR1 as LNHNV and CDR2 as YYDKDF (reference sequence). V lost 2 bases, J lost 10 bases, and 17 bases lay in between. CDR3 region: CATSRWTAEQDYTF. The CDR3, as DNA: TGTGCCACCAGCAGATGGACGGCCGAACAAGACTACACCTTC.

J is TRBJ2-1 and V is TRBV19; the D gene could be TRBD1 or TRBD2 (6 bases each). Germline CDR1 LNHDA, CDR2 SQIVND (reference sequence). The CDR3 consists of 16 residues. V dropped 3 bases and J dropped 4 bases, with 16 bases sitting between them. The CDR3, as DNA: TGTGCCAGTAGTATTGGTTGGGGGGCGTTGTACAATGAGCAGTTCTTC. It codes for CASSIGWGALYNEQFF. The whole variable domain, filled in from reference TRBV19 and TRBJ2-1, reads DGGITQSPKYLFRKEGQNVTLSCEQNLNHDAMYWYRQDPGQGLRLIYYSQIVNDFQKGDIAEGYSVSREKKESFPLTVTSAQKNPTAFYLCASSIGWGALYNEQFFGPGTRLTVL.

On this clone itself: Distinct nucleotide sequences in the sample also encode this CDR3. CDR3 DNA: TGCGCCAGCAGCGGGACTAGCGGATACAATGAGCAGTTCTTC. As protein: CASSGTSGYNEQFF. The genes are TRBV10-2 and TRBJ2-1; 11 nucleotides match TRBD2. With V trimmed by 6 bases and J by 4 bases, 2 bases remained unmatched. The germline gives CDR1 WSHSY, CDR2 SAAADI. The CDR3 length is 14 residues.

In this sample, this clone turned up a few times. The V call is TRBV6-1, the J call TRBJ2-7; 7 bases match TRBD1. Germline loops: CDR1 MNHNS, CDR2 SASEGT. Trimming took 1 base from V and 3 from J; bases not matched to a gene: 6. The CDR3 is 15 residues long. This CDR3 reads CASSEGEGGIYEQYF. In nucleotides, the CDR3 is TGTGCCAGCAGTGAAGGAGAAGGGGGCATCTACGAGCAGTACTTC.

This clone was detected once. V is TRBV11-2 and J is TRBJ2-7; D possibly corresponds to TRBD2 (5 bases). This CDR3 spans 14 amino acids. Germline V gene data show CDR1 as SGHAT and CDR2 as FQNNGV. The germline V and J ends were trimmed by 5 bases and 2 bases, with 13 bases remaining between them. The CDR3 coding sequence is TGTGCCAGCAGCGGAGGACCTGGCACCTACGAGCAGTACTTC. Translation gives CASSGGPGTYEQYF.

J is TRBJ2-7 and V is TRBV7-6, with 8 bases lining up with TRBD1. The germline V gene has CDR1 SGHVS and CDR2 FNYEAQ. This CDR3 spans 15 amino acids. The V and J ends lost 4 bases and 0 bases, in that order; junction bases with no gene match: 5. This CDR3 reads CASSWDRQFSYEQYF. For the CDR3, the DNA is TGTGCCAGCAGCTGGGACAGGCAATTCTCCTACGAGCAGTACTTC.

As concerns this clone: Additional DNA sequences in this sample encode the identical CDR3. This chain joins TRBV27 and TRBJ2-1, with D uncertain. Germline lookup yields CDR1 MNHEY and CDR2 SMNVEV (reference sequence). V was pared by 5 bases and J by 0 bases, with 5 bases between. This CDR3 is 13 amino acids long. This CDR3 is CASSVDSYNEQFF. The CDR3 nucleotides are TGTGCCAGCAGTGTTGACTCCTACAATGAGCAGTTCTTC.

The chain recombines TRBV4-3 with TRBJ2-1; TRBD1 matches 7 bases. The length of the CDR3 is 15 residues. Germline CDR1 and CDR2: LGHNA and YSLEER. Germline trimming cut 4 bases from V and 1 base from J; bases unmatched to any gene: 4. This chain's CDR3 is CASSPGTASYNEQFF. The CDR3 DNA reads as TGCGCCAGCAGCCCCGGGACAGCGTCCTACAATGAGCAGTTCTTC.